This TCR beta chain was sequenced for a study of blood T cell repertoires in COVID-19. In the study overall: The United States, Italy and Spain were the sources of the acute and convalescent COVID-19 samples.

The V and J ends lost 5 bases and 12 bases, in that order; junction bases with no gene match: 6. Germline CDR1 LNHDA, CDR2 SQIVND (reference sequence). The CDR3 totals 11 residues. Profiled with immunoSEQ multiplex PCR; TCRdb holds only in-frame clones, not every one. The table has 100,000 to 150,000 clones, over 75% seen once. The count of this clone is one. The rearrangement uses TRBV19 and TRBJ1-2, with 7 bases aligning to TRBD1. The TCR originated in a man aged 30 to 39 with COVID-19, enrolled during active disease. Sequencing input: peripheral blood. The CDR3 reads CASSPRDRHTF. The CDR3 DNA follows: TGTGCCAGTAGTCCCCGGGACAGACACACCTTC.